The sequence of this TCR beta chain was determined in a study of T-cell reconstitution after alpha-beta-depleted transplantation in children. Molecular barcoding with unique molecular identifiers was used for the TCRbeta library. TCRdb re-called the PCR reads through MiXCR, storing one row per CDR3 protein. The sample includes about 240,000 distinct CDR3 sequences, roughly 23% seen only once; the top ten take 2.6%. Overall study results and limits: Alpha-beta T cells present about two months after transplant were reported to originate from several hundred expanded graft clones. For some patients, TCRbeta diversity was high at day 60 because of recipient T cells and thymic progenitors that survived. One year after transplant, T-cell counts and diversity came mostly from newly produced T cells.

This clonotype was seen repeatedly, ten times or more. What it binds is unknown. Source: PBMCs, taken before TCRalphabeta/CD19-depleted stem cell transplant. This sequence originates from a girl aged 2 to 9 with Fanconi anemia, due to receive a stem cell transplant.

The DNA of the CDR3 is TGTGCCAGCAGCATGGTGCTTTTTTCTGGGGCCAACGTCCTGACTTTC. Translating it yields CASSMVLFSGANVLTF. The V call is TRBV21-1, the J call TRBJ2-6. TRBV21-1 is assigned pseudogene status. CDR3 size: 16 residues.